The rows below give T cell receptor beta chains drawn from one sample of a study of blood T cell repertoires in COVID-19. TCRdb's table, derived via immunoSEQ multiplex PCR, lists solely in-frame clones and lacks some. The repertoire consists of roughly 200,000 clones, with 65% to 85% occurring once and the leading ten covering under 5%. The sequenced material came from peripheral blood. The receptors stem from a man in his fifties or sixties with active or convalescent COVID-19. The CDR3 runs from the conserved cysteine through the conserved F or W. The order of the fields is CDR3 DNA, CDR3 protein, clone size, CDR3 length, V gene, D gene, J gene. A D gene is named only where the DNA matches it firmly. Only some rows state a clone size, as once, few, many or a class for expanded clones.

cdr3_nt: TGTGCCAGCAGCTTAGGGGCGAACCCTGGGGCCAACGTCCTGACTTTC
cdr3_aa: CASSLGANPGANVLTF
clone_size: -
cdr3_length: 16
v_call: TRBV7-6
d_call: -
j_call: TRBJ2-6

cdr3_nt: TGTGCCAGCTCACCAACAGGGGGCGGCAATCAGCCCCAGCATTTT
cdr3_aa: CASSPTGGGNQPQHF
clone_size: -
cdr3_length: 15
v_call: TRBV18
d_call: TRBD1
j_call: TRBJ1-5

cdr3_nt: TGCAGCGTGGGGGGAGGAACAGATACGCAGTATTTT
cdr3_aa: CSVGGGTDTQYF
clone_size: -
cdr3_length: 12
v_call: TRBV29-1
d_call: -
j_call: TRBJ2-3

cdr3_nt: TGTGCCAGCAGCGTAGGACACAGGGAACATGGCTACACCTTC
cdr3_aa: CASSVGHREHGYTF
clone_size: -
cdr3_length: 14
v_call: TRBV9
d_call: -
j_call: TRBJ1-2

cdr3_nt: TGTGCCAGCAGTGAAGTACGGGGCACTGAAGCTTTCTTT
cdr3_aa: CASSEVRGTEAFF
clone_size: few
cdr3_length: 13
v_call: TRBV6-1
d_call: -
j_call: TRBJ1-1

cdr3_nt: TGTGCCAGCAGCCCCCGGACAGGGAAGGGCGAGCAGTACTTC
cdr3_aa: CASSPRTGKGEQYF
clone_size: -
cdr3_length: 14
v_call: TRBV9
d_call: TRBD1
j_call: TRBJ2-7

cdr3_nt: TGTGCCAGCAGGTCCGGGACAGGGAAGAGCAATGAGCAGTTCTTC
cdr3_aa: CASRSGTGKSNEQFF
clone_size: once
cdr3_length: 15
v_call: TRBV28
d_call: TRBD1
j_call: TRBJ2-1

cdr3_nt: TGCGCCAGCAGCCTAGAGGGACATTCCCTTACCAACGAGCAGTACTTC
cdr3_aa: CASSLEGHSLTNEQYF
clone_size: -
cdr3_length: 16
v_call: TRBV5-1
d_call: -
j_call: TRBJ2-7

cdr3_nt: TGTGCCAGCAGCTCGACAGTCGCCTCTGGAAACACCATATATTTT
cdr3_aa: CASSSTVASGNTIYF
clone_size: few
cdr3_length: 15
v_call: TRBV7-9
d_call: -
j_call: TRBJ1-3

cdr3_nt: TGTGCCAGCAGCTTTCGGGACAGGGCCTACGAGCAGTACTTC
cdr3_aa: CASSFRDRAYEQYF
clone_size: -
cdr3_length: 14
v_call: TRBV7-8
d_call: TRBD1
j_call: TRBJ2-7

cdr3_nt: TGTGCCAGCGCCAGACTCTCTGGAAACACCATATATTTT
cdr3_aa: CASARLSGNTIYF
clone_size: -
cdr3_length: 13
v_call: TRBV27
d_call: -
j_call: TRBJ1-3